This T cell receptor beta chain was obtained from a study of identical twins. General observations from the study: Insertion counts were lower in abundant cord blood beta clonotypes, a trend that memory repertoires did not show. Analyses of zero insertions could be partly confounded by invariant MAIT and iNKT cells.

Each cDNA held unique molecular identifiers, and template switching gave it a universal primer site. TCRdb re-analysed the 5' RACE reads in MiXCR, keeping a single row per CDR3 protein. The sample contains around 1.7 million distinct CDR3 sequences, around a third of which appear only once. This clonotype is a singleton in its sample. The antigen is not known. One end of the junction fails to match germline, which may point to a read error. What was sequenced was cord blood. This TCR came from a newborn girl in good health.

CDR3 in DNA: TGCGCCGGCAGCTTTCGTTCGACAAACTATGGCTACACCTTC. Translation gives CAGSFRSTNYGYTF. The chain carries TRBV5-1 and TRBJ1-2; unclear D gene. Germline V gene data show CDR1 as SGHRS and CDR2 as YFSETQ. The CDR3 spans 14 residues.